The sequence of this TCR beta chain was determined in a study of shared clonotypes between healthy human individuals. The CDR3 covers 15 residues. V shed 0 bases and J shed 2 bases, with 10 bases lying between them. Looked up from germline, CDR1 is MNHEY and CDR2 is SVGAGI. Within Nashville, Tennessee resided all donors, each a Caucasian adult. Genomic DNA per cell subset filled all wells of several immunoSEQ plates. TCRdb's copy holds only in-frame clones and misses some; the assay was immunoSEQ multiplex PCR. The top ten hold 34% of the sample, which has approximately 640,000 clones, about nine tenths seen once.

Sample: memory CD8+ T cells from PBMCs. Subset reported: CD45RO+ cells pooled with CCR7-negative TemRA cells. The TCR comes from a man younger than 30 in good health. Some clones in this sample may be carry-over from other donors' samples. The gene calls are TRBV6-5 and TRBJ1-2; D is ambiguous. The CDR3 loop reads CASSYSGAPNYGYTF. CDR3 DNA sequence: TGTGCCAGCAGTTACTCAGGCGCTCCCAACTATGGCTACACCTTC.